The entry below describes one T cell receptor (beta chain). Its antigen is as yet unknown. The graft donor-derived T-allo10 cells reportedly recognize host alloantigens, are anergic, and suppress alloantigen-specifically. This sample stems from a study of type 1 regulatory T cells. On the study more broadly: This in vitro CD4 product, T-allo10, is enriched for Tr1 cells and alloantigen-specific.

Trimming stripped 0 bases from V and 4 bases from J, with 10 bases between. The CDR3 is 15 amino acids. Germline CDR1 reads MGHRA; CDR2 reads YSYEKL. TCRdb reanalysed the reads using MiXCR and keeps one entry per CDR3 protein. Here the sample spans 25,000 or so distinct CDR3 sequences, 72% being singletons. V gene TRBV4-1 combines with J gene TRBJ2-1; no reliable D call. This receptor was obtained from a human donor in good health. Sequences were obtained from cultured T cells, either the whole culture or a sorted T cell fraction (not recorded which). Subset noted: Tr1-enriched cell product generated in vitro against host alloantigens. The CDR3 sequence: CASSQDPQQYNEQFF. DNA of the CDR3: TGCGCCAGCAGCCAAGATCCGCAACAGTACAATGAGCAGTTCTTC.